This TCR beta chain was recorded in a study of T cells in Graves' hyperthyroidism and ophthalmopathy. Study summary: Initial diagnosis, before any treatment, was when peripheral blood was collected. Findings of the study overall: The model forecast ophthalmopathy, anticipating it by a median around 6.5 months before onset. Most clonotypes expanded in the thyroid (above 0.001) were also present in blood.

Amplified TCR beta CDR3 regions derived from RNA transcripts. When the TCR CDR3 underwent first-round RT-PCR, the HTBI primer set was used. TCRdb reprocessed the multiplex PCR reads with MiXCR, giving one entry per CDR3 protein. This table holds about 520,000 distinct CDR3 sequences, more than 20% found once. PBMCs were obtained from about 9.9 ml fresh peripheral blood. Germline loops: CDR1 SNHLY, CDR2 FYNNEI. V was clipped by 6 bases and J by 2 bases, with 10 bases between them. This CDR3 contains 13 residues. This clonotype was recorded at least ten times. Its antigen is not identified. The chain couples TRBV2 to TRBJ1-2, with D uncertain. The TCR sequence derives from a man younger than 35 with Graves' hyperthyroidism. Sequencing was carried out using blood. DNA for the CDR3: TGTGCCAGCAGCGCAGTTCGCAACTATGGCTACACCTTC. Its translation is CASSAVRNYGYTF.